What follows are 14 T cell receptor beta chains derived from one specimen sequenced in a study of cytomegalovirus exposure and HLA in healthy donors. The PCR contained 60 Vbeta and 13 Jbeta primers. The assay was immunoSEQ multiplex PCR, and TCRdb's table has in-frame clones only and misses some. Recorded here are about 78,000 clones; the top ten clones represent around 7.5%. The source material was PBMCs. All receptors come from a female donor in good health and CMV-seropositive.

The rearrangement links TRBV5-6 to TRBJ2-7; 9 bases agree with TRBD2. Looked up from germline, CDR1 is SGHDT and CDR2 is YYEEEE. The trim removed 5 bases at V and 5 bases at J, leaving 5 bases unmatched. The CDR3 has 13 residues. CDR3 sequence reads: CASSLWTSDEQYF. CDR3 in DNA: TGTGCCAGCAGTTTATGGACTAGCGACGAGCAGTACTTC.

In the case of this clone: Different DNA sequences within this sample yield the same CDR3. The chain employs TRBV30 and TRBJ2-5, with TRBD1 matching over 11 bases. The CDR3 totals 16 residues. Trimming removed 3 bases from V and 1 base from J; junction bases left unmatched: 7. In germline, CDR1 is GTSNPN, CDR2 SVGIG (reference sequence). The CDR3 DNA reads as TGTGCCTGGAGCCAGGGGACAGGGGGAGTCCAAGAGACCCAGTACTTC. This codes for CAWSQGTGGVQETQYF.

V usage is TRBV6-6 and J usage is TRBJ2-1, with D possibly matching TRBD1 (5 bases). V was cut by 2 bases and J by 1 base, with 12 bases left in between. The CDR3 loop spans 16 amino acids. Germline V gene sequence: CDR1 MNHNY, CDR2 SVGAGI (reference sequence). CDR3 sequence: CASSYKSAGSYNEQFF. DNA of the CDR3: TGTGCCAGCAGTTACAAGTCGGCAGGGTCCTACAATGAGCAGTTCTTC.

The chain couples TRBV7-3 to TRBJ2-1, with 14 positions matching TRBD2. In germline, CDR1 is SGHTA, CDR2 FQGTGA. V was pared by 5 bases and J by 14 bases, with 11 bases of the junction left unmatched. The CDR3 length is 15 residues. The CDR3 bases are TGTGCCAGCAGCCTCGAGCCCGGGACTAGCGGGAGTAAGTTCTTC. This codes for CASSLEPGTSGSKFF.

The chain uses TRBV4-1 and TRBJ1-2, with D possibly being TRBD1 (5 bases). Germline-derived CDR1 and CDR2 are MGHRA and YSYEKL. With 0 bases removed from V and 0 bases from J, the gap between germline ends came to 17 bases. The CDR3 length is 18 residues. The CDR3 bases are TGCGCCAGCAGCCAAGATCGGGGGGAGGTATACCCTAACTATGGCTACACCTTC. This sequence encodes CASSQDRGEVYPNYGYTF.

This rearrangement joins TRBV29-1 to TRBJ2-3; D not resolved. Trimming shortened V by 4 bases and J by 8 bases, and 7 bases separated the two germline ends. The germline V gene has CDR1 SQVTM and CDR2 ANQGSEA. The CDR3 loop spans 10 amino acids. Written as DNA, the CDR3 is TGCAGCGTTGGAGGAAGTACGCAGTATTTT. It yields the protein CSVGGSTQYF.

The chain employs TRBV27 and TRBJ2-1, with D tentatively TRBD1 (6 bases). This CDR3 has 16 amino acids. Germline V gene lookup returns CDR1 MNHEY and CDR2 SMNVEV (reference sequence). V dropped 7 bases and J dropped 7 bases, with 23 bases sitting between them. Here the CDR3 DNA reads TGTGCCAGCAACAGAGAGGTCGGACAGTTTGGGAATGAGCAGTTCTTC. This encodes CASNREVGQFGNEQFF.

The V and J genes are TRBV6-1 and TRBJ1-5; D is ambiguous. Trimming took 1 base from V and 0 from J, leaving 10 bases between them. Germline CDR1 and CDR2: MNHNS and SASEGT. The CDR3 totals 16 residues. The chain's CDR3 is CASSEVRVSSNQPQHF. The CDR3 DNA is TGTGCCAGCAGTGAAGTTCGGGTCAGTAGCAATCAGCCCCAGCATTTT.

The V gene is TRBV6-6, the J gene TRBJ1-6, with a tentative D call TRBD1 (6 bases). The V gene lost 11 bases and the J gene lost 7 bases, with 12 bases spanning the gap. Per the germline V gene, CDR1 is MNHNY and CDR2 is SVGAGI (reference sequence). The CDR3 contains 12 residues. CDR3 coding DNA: TGTGCCGAGGGGGAGGGGAATTCACCCCTCCACTTT. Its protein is CAEGEGNSPLHF.

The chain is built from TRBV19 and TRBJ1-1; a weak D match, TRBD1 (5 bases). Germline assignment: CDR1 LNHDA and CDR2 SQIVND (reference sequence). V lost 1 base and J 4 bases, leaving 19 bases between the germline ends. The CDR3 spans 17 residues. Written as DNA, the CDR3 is TGTGCCAGTAGTATAGCGAGGAAAGCAGGGAGGGTCACTGAAGCTTTCTTT. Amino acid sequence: CASSIARKAGRVTEAFF.

CDR3 amino acids: CASSATANTEAFF. CDR3 coding DNA: TGTGCCAGCAGCGCGACAGCGAACACTGAAGCTTTCTTT. J is TRBJ1-1 and V is TRBV5-5; D perhaps matches TRBD1 (5 bases). V lost 4 bases, J lost 1 base, and 8 bases lay in between. Germline loops: CDR1 SGHKS, CDR2 YYEKEE (reference sequence). The CDR3 has 13 amino acids.

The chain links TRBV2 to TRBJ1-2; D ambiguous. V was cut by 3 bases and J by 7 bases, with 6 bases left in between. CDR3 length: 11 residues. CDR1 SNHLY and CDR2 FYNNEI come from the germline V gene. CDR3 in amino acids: CASSDPGGYTF. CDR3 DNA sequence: TGTGCCAGCAGTGACCCGGGTGGCTACACCTTC.

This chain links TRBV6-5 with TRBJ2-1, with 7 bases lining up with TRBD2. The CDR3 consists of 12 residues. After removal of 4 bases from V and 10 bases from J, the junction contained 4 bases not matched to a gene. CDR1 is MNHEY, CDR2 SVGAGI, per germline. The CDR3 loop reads CASSSGLVEQFF. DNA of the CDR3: TGTGCCAGCAGTTCCGGACTAGTAGAGCAGTTCTTC.

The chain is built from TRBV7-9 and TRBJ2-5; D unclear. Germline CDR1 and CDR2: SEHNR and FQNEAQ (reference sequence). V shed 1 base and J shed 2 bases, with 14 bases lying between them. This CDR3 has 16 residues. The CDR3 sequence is CASSLVGSTIQETQYF. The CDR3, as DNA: TGTGCCAGCAGCTTAGTTGGATCTACTATTCAAGAGACCCAGTACTTC.